This T cell receptor beta chain was recorded in a study of shared clonotypes between healthy human individuals. For this clone: Its antigen is still unknown.

Germline V gene lookup returns CDR1 SQVTM and CDR2 ANQGSEA. Trimming cost V 7 bases and J 1 base; bases outside gene matches: 6. CDR3 size: 13 residues. TCRdb's copy holds only in-frame clones and misses some; the assay was immunoSEQ multiplex PCR. The table has about 990,000 clones, approximately 80% seen once. Study-level results: Despite large depth, rarefaction showed incomplete sorted-subset sequencing. Clonotypes shared by all four donors outscored non-shared clonotypes in generation probability.

Sequenced input: memory CD4+ T cells from PBMCs. Subset described: CD45RA-negative fraction. The chain carries TRBV29-1 and TRBJ1-1; 7 nucleotides agree with TRBD1. The TCR sequence derives from a man younger than 30 in good health. Some clones in this sample may be carry-over from other donors' samples. CDR3 coding DNA: TGCAGCGCTGCCGGACAGGCGAACACTGAAGCTTTCTTT. Its protein product is CSAAGQANTEAFF.